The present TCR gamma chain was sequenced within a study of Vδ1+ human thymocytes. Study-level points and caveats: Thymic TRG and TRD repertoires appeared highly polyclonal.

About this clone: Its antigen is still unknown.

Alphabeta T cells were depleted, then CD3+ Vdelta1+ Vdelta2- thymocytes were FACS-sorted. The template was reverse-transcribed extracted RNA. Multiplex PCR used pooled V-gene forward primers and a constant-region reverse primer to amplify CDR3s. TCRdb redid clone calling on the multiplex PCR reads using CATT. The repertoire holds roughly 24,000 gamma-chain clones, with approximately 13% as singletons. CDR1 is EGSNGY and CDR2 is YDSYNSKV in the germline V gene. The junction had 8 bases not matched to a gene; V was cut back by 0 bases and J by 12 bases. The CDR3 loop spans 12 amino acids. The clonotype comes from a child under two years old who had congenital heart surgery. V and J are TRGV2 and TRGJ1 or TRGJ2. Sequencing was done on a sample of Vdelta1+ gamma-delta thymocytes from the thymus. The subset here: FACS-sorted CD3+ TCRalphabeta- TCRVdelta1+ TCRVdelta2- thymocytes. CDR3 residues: CATWDGLLGKLF. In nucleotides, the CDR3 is TGTGCCACCTGGGACGGGCTTCTGGGGAAACTCTTT.